The 13 T cell receptor beta chains below were found in one sample sequenced in a study of blood T cells in healthy people across ages. PCR was performed a second time for about 6 to 12 cycles using a sample-barcoded 5' primer and a J-beta primer mix. In TCRdb, the 5' RACE reads were re-called with MiXCR into one record per CDR3 protein. The repertoire includes 1.5 million to 2 million distinct CDR3 sequences, about 39% of them detected once, and 20% to 25% sits in the top ten. The specimen was blood. These receptor sequences come from a human donor in good health.

Here the CDR3 reads CASSLVGGDNEQFF. CDR3 bases: TGTGCCAGCAGCTTAGTGGGAGGGGACAATGAGCAGTTCTTC. The chain is built from TRBV7-2 and TRBJ2-1, with TRBD2 matching over 7 bases. V was pared by 1 base and J by 5 bases, with 2 bases of the junction left unmatched. From germline, CDR1 is SGHTA and CDR2 FQGNSA. This CDR3 is 14 amino acids long. The full variable domain, with the rest looked up from reference TRBV7-2 and TRBJ2-1, is GAGVSQSPSNKVTEKGKDVELRCDPISGHTALYWYRQSLGQGLEFLIYFQGNSAPDKSGLPSDRFSAERTGGSVSTLTIQRTQQEDSAVYLCASSLVGGDNEQFFGPGTRLTVL.

The rearrangement uses TRBV7-2 and TRBJ1-2, with D possibly TRBD1 on 5 matching bases. The V gene's germline CDR1 is SGHTA and CDR2 FQGNSA. The V gene lost 1 base and the J gene lost 2 bases, with 17 bases spanning the gap. CDR3 length: 17 residues. CDR3 in DNA: TGTGCCAGCAGCTTAGGGGGAGGGACGGGACTAAACTATGGCTACACCTTC. This gives the protein CASSLGGGTGLNYGYTF.

In this sample, this clonotype turned up a few times. CDR3 sequence (DNA): TGTGCCAGCAGCCTACTATCGGGACAGGACACGAGCTCCTACGAGCAGTACTTC. Protein sequence: CASSLLSGQDTSSYEQYF. The rearrangement links TRBV21-1 to TRBJ2-7; the table's D call of TRBD1 was not tested on the DNA. TRBV21-1 is assigned pseudogene status. The CDR3 has 18 amino acids.

The chain has TRBV7-3 and TRBJ2-7; D is unclear. This CDR3 spans 15 amino acids. Germline loops: CDR1 SGHTA, CDR2 FQGTGA. Trimming left V 10 bases short and J 2 bases short, with 21 bases between. The CDR3 is CANSFSSGSAYEQYF. As DNA, the CDR3 is TGTGCCAACAGTTTTAGCTCCGGGTCAGCCTACGAGCAGTACTTC. Combining the CDR3 with reference TRBV7-3 and TRBJ2-7 gives the whole variable domain GAGVSQTPSNKVTEKGKYVELRCDPISGHTALYWYRQSLGQGPEFLIYFQGTGAADDSGLPNDRFFAVRPEGSVSTLKIQRTERGDSAVYLCANSFSSGSAYEQYFGPGTRLTVT.

This rearrangement joins TRBV7-8 to TRBJ1-2; 11 bases are shared with TRBD1. Germline V gene data show CDR1 as SGHVS and CDR2 as FQNEAQ. After removal of 5 bases from V and 6 bases from J, the junction contained 14 bases not matched to a gene. This CDR3 comprises 17 residues. CDR3 DNA sequence: TGTGCCAGCAGCCCCCACCTAAGGACAGGGGGCTTGGATGGCTACACCTTC. Encoded protein: CASSPHLRTGGLDGYTF. The entire variable domain, with the rest obtained from reference TRBV7-8 and TRBJ1-2, is as follows: GAGVSQSPRYKVAKRGQDVALRCDPISGHVSLFWYQQALGQGPEFLTYFQNEAQLDKSGLPSDRFFAERPEGSVSTLKIQRTQQEDSAVYLCASSPHLRTGGLDGYTFGSGTRLTVV.

This clonotype has only a few counts. CDR3 sequence: CASSSAPYRDDSYEQYF. CDR3 sequence (DNA): TGTGCCAGCAGCTCAGCACCTTACCGGGACGACTCCTACGAGCAGTACTTC. V and J are TRBV7-2 and TRBJ2-7; possibly TRBD1 or TRBD2 for D (5 bases each). Germline-derived CDR1 and CDR2 are SGHTA and FQGNSA. V lost 4 bases and J lost 0, with 19 bases in between. The CDR3 runs 17 residues. Full variable domain (remainder filled in from reference TRBV7-2 and TRBJ2-7): GAGVSQSPSNKVTEKGKDVELRCDPISGHTALYWYRQSLGQGLEFLIYFQGNSAPDKSGLPSDRFSAERTGGSVSTLTIQRTQQEDSAVYLCASSSAPYRDDSYEQYFGPGTRLTVT.

This clonotype was counted only a few times. V usage is TRBV9 and J usage is TRBJ2-5; D not certain. This CDR3 region has 13 residues. V was pared by 0 bases and J by 2 bases, with 5 bases between. Germline V gives CDR1 SGDLS, CDR2 YYNGEE. This chain's CDR3 is CASSVAPQETQYF. CDR3 DNA: TGTGCCAGCAGCGTAGCTCCTCAAGAGACCCAGTACTTC.

This clonotype has only a few counts. CDR3 sequence (DNA): TGTGCCAGCACCCCTGGAGCGGGGCTCTCGTACCAAGAGACCCAGTACTTC. Amino acids: CASTPGAGLSYQETQYF. J is TRBJ2-5 and V is TRBV6-1; 7 nucleotides agree with TRBD2. The CDR3 is 17 residues long. CDR1 MNHNS and CDR2 SASEGT come from the germline V gene. V trimming: 7 bases; J trimming: 0 bases; junction bases outside the gene matches: 14.

This sequence joins TRBV2 and TRBJ1-1; the D is unclear. CDR1 is SNHLY, CDR2 FYNNEI, per germline. Trimming took 3 bases from V and 7 from J, leaving 12 bases between them. The CDR3 is 13 amino acids. The CDR3 DNA sequence: TGTGCCAGCAGTGAGGCCCGGCAGTTTGAAGCTTTCTTT. It specifies CASSEARQFEAFF.

DNA of the CDR3: TGTGCCAGCAGTTCTGGCGAGGTAACTGAAGCTTTCTTT. Translating it yields CASSSGEVTEAFF. This sequence joins TRBV6-5 and TRBJ1-1; D is uncertain. Deletions cut 4 bases from V and 5 bases from J, with 11 bases between. The germline V gene encodes CDR1 MNHEY and CDR2 SVGAGI. The CDR3 consists of 13 residues.

This clonotype has just a few counts. This chain links TRBV6-6 with TRBJ1-3; a weak D match, TRBD1 (6 bases). The CDR3 is 14 amino acids. Trimming stripped 4 bases from V and 3 bases from J, with 10 bases between. The germline V gene encodes CDR1 MNHNY and CDR2 SVGAGI (reference sequence). For the CDR3, the DNA is TGTGCCAGCAGTTTGGCAGGGGATGGAAACACCATATATTTT. This translates into CASSLAGDGNTIYF.

The CDR3 DNA sequence: TGTGCCAGCAGACAGCACAGGGAGGGAGAAAAACTGTTTTTT. This gives the protein CASRQHREGEKLFF. The J gene is TRBJ1-4, the V gene TRBV28; D is possibly TRBD1 (6 bases). The CDR3 is 14 residues long. Deletions cut 6 bases from V and 8 bases from J, with 16 bases between. Looked up from germline, CDR1 is MDHEN and CDR2 is SYDVKM.

The rearrangement links TRBV6-5 to TRBJ2-3, with 8 bases fitting TRBD2. J lost 5 bases, V lost 7 bases, and 11 bases had no gene match. This CDR3 region has 15 residues. Germline CDR1 MNHEY, CDR2 SVGAGI. The CDR3 here is CASTLDGGAGDTQYF. CDR3 DNA: TGTGCCAGCACCCTTGACGGGGGGGCAGGAGATACGCAGTATTTT.